This T cell receptor beta chain was recorded in a study of T-cell memory formation after mild COVID-19. Across the study: Largely donor-specific sequence clusters came from a couple of donors. Study-wide results and caveats: Among CD4+ contracting clones, most were CM and EM, and CD8+ ones EMRA.

This clonotype came up many times. Its antigen is currently unknown. A read error may account for a junction end that differs from germline. The germline CDR1 and CDR2 sequences are SGHRS and YFSETQ. This CDR3 is 14 amino acids long. TCRdb re-called the 5' RACE reads with MiXCR, one entry per CDR3 protein. The sample contains about 350,000 distinct CDR3 sequences, 20% to 25% of which appear only once. Sequenced sample: PBMCs or a T cell subset sorted from them (not recorded which). The chain combines TRBV5-1 with TRBJ1-1; TRBD1 matches 7 bases. This clonotype was obtained from a young man who had mild COVID-19 (a few samples of this study predate the infection). Cell type and time point are not known. The CDR3 nucleotides read TGTGCCAGCAGTTTAGGGCAGGGGGGCACTGAAGCTTTCTTT. It encodes CASSLGQGGTEAFF.